These 22 T cell receptor beta chains share one sample of origin, sequenced in a study of PD-1 blockade in classical Hodgkin lymphoma. The data were produced by immunoSEQ multiplex PCR, yet TCRdb's version contains in-frame clones alone and is incomplete. In the table there are some 31,000 clones, approximately 94% of which are singletons. As to time point: newly diagnosed, previously untreated cHL patient sample. The sample taken for sequencing was peripheral blood mononuclear cells (PBMCs). The receptors come from a human donor with classical Hodgkin lymphoma.

The chain employs TRBV6-1 and TRBJ2-5; D might be TRBD2 (7 bases). The CDR3 is 14 residues long. V was shortened by 8 bases and J by 5 bases, with 18 bases between the two germline ends. CDR1 is MNHNS, CDR2 SASEGT, per germline. The CDR3 here is CASRKLGGQETQYF. The CDR3 DNA is TGTGCCAGCCGAAAACTGGGGGGGCAGGAGACCCAGTACTTC.

The chain employs TRBV5-1 and TRBJ2-2; 10 bases line up with TRBD1. The CDR3 runs to 17 residues. Trimming removed 0 bases from V and 3 bases from J; junction bases left unmatched: 5. Per germline, CDR1 SGHRS and CDR2 YFSETQ. In DNA form, the CDR3 reads TGCGCCAGCAGCTTGGTTTTAGGGACAGGGGACACCGGGGAGCTGTTTTTT. Its protein product is CASSLVLGTGDTGELFF.

The rearrangement joins TRBV18 to TRBJ1-2, with D possibly being TRBD1 (6 bases). The CDR3 runs to 14 residues. V was cut by 3 bases and J by 4 bases, with 12 bases left in between. Per the germline V gene, CDR1 is KGHSH and CDR2 is LQKENI. The CDR3 DNA reads TGTGCCAGCTCACCGGGATCAGGGGCCTATGGCTACACCTTC. The encoded protein is CASSPGSGAYGYTF.

The chain recombines TRBV5-6 with TRBJ1-1, with no clear D. CDR3 length: 11 amino acids. Germline CDR1 reads SGHDT; CDR2 reads YYEEEE. The ends were cut back, 6 bases at V and 1 base at J, with 4 bases in the middle. This CDR3 reads CASNANTEAFF. DNA of the CDR3: TGTGCCAGCAACGCGAACACTGAAGCTTTCTTT. The variable domain in full, completed from reference TRBV5-6 and TRBJ1-1, reads DAGVTQSPTHLIKTRGQQVTLRCSPKSGHDTVSWYQQALGQGPQFIFQYYEEEERQRGNFPDRFSGHQFPNYSSELNVNALLLGDSALYLCASNANTEAFFGQGTRLTVV.

The J gene is TRBJ2-1, the V gene TRBV1; the table calls TRBD2, which could not be checked here. TRBV1 counts as a pseudogene. The CDR3 is 21 residues long. The CDR3 region is CTSSQPPQSASGSPSYNEQFF. The CDR3 coding sequence is TGCACCAGCAGCCAACCCCCCCAGTCGGCTAGCGGGAGTCCTTCCTACAATGAGCAGTTCTTC.

The chain joins TRBV5-8 to TRBJ2-2; 8 bases agree with TRBD1. This CDR3 region has 15 residues. Trimming took 5 bases from V and 5 from J; bases not matched to a gene: 8. Looked up from germline, CDR1 is SGHTS and CDR2 is YDEGEE. The chain's CDR3 is CASRYRQGRTGELFF. The CDR3 region has the DNA TGTGCCAGCAGATACCGACAGGGGAGGACCGGGGAGCTGTTTTTT.

The chain combines TRBV10-3 with TRBJ2-1, with TRBD2 matching 8 bases. The CDR3 is 16 amino acids. The germline V gene has CDR1 ENHRY and CDR2 SYGVKD. The ends lost 2 bases at V and 6 bases at J; junction bases unmatched: 9. The CDR3 spells CAISETLAGQGNEQFF. CDR3 bases: TGTGCCATCAGTGAGACTTTAGCGGGACAAGGCAATGAGCAGTTCTTC.

V usage is TRBV4-3 and J usage is TRBJ2-7; 9 nucleotides line up with TRBD1. Germline V lookup: CDR1 LGHNA, CDR2 YSLEER. This CDR3 spans 14 amino acids. V dropped 2 bases and J dropped 3; count of bases not matched to a gene: 2. CDR3 region: CASSQRTGDYEQYF. Written as DNA, the CDR3 is TGCGCCAGCAGCCAACGGACAGGGGACTACGAGCAGTACTTC.

The CDR3 nucleotides read TGCGCCAGCAGCTTTGAGGCGGGGGGCGCCATAGGAGAGACCCAGTACTTC. Its translation: CASSFEAGGAIGETQYF. This chain connects TRBV5-1 to TRBJ2-5, with TRBD2 identical over 8 bases. Germline V CDR1 and CDR2: SGHRS, YFSETQ. With 2 bases clipped from V and 4 bases from J, the junction kept 13 bases outside the gene matches. The length of the CDR3 is 17 residues. Filled out from reference TRBV5-1 and TRBJ2-5, the complete variable domain reads KAGVTQTPRYLIKTRGQQVTLSCSPISGHRSVSWYQQTPGQGLQFLFEYFSETQRNKGNFPGRFSGRQFSNSRSEMNVSTLELGDSALYLCASSFEAGGAIGETQYFGPGTRLLVL.

V and J are TRBV15 and TRBJ1-4; D gene ambiguous. V was trimmed by 0 bases and J by 8 bases, leaving 16 bases between them. The CDR3 contains 16 residues. The germline gives CDR1 LNHNV, CDR2 YYDKDF (reference sequence). CDR3 protein: CATSRDWAGIGEKLFF. CDR3 coding DNA: TGTGCCACCAGCAGAGATTGGGCGGGGATAGGGGAAAAACTGTTTTTT.

CDR3 residues: CASSLVRNTGELFF. CDR3 DNA sequence: TGTGCCAGCAGCTTAGTAAGAAACACCGGGGAGCTGTTTTTT. The chain uses TRBV7-3 and TRBJ2-2; D is ambiguous. The germline V gene encodes CDR1 SGHTA and CDR2 FQGTGA. The CDR3 length is 14 residues. Deletions cut 2 bases from V and 2 bases from J, with 6 bases between.

This clone was seen a single time. The chain recombines TRBV7-6 with TRBJ2-2; 9 bases match TRBD1. The V segment lost 7 bases and the J segment 2 bases; nucleotides outside the gene matches: 11. The V gene's germline CDR1 is SGHVS and CDR2 FNYEAQ. The CDR3 is 17 amino acids. The CDR3, as DNA: TGTGCCAGCACCCACATCCGGGACAGGGCCAACACCGGGGAGCTGTTTTTT. Its protein is CASTHIRDRANTGELFF.

This clone was seen more than once but under ten times. The rearrangement uses TRBV5-1 and TRBJ2-1; 10 positions agree with TRBD1. This CDR3 has 17 residues. CDR1 and CDR2 from the germline V gene are SGHRS and YFSETQ. Germline trimming cut 4 bases from V and 6 bases from J; bases unmatched to any gene: 13. The CDR3 here is CASSPWVSGQGVNEQFF. The CDR3 DNA reads TGCGCCAGCAGCCCATGGGTGTCCGGACAGGGGGTCAATGAGCAGTTCTTC. Combining the CDR3 with reference TRBV5-1 and TRBJ2-1 gives the whole variable domain KAGVTQTPRYLIKTRGQQVTLSCSPISGHRSVSWYQQTPGQGLQFLFEYFSETQRNKGNFPGRFSGRQFSNSRSEMNVSTLELGDSALYLCASSPWVSGQGVNEQFFGPGTRLTVL.

The V gene is TRBV19, the J gene TRBJ1-2; the D is unclear. Germline values: CDR1 LNHDA, CDR2 SQIVND (reference sequence). V was shortened by 2 bases and J by 3 bases, with 7 bases between the two germline ends. CDR3 size: 13 residues. CDR3 region: CASSIREDYGYTF. The CDR3 DNA is TGTGCCAGTAGTATAAGGGAGGACTATGGCTACACCTTC. Full variable domain (remainder filled in from reference TRBV19 and TRBJ1-2): DGGITQSPKYLFRKEGQNVTLSCEQNLNHDAMYWYRQDPGQGLRLIYYSQIVNDFQKGDIAEGYSVSREKKESFPLTVTSAQKNPTAFYLCASSIREDYGYTFGSGTRLTVV.

The CDR3 coding sequence is TGTGCCAGCGTAAAGGGACAGGGGACCCACGAGCAGTACTTC. Residues: CASVKGQGTHEQYF. This sequence joins TRBV6-1 and TRBJ2-7; the match to TRBD1 covers 10 bases. The V segment lost 8 bases and the J segment 5 bases; nucleotides outside the gene matches: 9. CDR1 and CDR2 (germline): MNHNS, SASEGT. This CDR3 is built from 14 residues.

The chain joins TRBV7-9 to TRBJ2-5, with 7 positions matching TRBD1. Trimming cost V 5 bases and J 7 bases; bases outside gene matches: 1. The CDR3 contains 11 residues. The germline gives CDR1 SEHNR, CDR2 FQNEAQ (reference sequence). The CDR3 here is CASSPGGTQYF. Written as DNA, the CDR3 is TGTGCCAGCAGCCCAGGGGGGACCCAGTACTTC.

This chain's CDR3 is CASSFSDQETQYF. CDR3 DNA sequence: TGTGCCAGCAGCTTTTCAGACCAAGAGACCCAGTACTTC. The chain employs TRBV11-3 and TRBJ2-5; D is uncertain. CDR1 and CDR2 (germline): SGHNT, YENEEA. The CDR3 contains 13 residues. V lost 3 bases to trimming and J lost 0 bases, with 5 bases between them.

J is TRBJ1-5 and V is TRBV27; a possible D gene is TRBD1 (5 bases). The CDR3 totals 13 residues. Trimming removed 3 bases at V and 5 bases at J, with 8 bases between. Germline values: CDR1 MNHEY, CDR2 SMNVEV (reference sequence). The CDR3 region is CASSLGHDQPQHF. The CDR3 DNA reads as TGTGCCAGCAGTTTGGGGCACGATCAGCCCCAGCATTTT.

The chain's CDR3 is CASSLRRTGELFF. CDR3 coding DNA: TGTGCCAGCAGCCTCAGACGCACCGGGGAGCTGTTTTTT. This rearrangement joins TRBV7-2 to TRBJ2-2, with D hard to call. Per germline, CDR1 SGHTA and CDR2 FQGNSA. The CDR3 covers 13 residues. V lost 5 bases and J lost 4, with 8 bases in between.

The genes are TRBV29-1 and TRBJ1-6, with 7 nucleotides matching TRBD1. J lost 3 bases, V lost 5 bases, and 4 bases had no gene match. Germline V gene lookup returns CDR1 SQVTM and CDR2 ANQGSEA. This CDR3 comprises 14 residues. The CDR3 protein is CSVRTGSYNSPLHF. CDR3 DNA sequence: TGCAGCGTTCGGACAGGCAGCTATAATTCACCCCTCCACTTT.

The V call is TRBV5-1, the J call TRBJ2-3, with a possible D match to TRBD1 (5 bases). Germline lookup yields CDR1 SGHRS and CDR2 YFSETQ. The CDR3 is 15 amino acids. With 1 base removed from V and 4 bases from J, the gap between germline ends came to 13 bases. CDR3 nucleotides: TGCGCCAGCAGCTTGAACAATTGGGGCGCAGATACGCAGTATTTT. Its protein is CASSLNNWGADTQYF.

The rearrangement joins TRBV7-9 to TRBJ2-7; D may be TRBD2 (6 bases). This CDR3 contains 14 residues. Trimming shortened V by 8 bases and J by 2 bases, and 16 bases separated the two germline ends. In germline, CDR1 is SEHNR, CDR2 FQNEAQ (reference sequence). The CDR3, as DNA: TGTGCCAGCGGGGAAGCGGGTGTAGCCTACGAGCAGTACTTC. Encoded protein: CASGEAGVAYEQYF.